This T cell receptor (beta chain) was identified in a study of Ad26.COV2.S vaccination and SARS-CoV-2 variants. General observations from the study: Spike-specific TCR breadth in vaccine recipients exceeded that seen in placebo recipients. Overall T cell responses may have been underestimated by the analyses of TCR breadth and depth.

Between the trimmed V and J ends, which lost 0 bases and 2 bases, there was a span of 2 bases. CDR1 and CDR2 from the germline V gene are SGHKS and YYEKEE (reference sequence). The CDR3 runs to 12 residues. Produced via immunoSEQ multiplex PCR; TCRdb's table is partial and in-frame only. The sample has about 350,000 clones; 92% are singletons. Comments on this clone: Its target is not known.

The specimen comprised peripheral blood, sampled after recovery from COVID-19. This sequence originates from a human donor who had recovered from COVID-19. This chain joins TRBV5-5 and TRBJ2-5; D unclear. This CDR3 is CASSLVQETQYF. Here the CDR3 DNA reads TGTGCCAGCAGCTTGGTACAAGAGACCCAGTACTTC.